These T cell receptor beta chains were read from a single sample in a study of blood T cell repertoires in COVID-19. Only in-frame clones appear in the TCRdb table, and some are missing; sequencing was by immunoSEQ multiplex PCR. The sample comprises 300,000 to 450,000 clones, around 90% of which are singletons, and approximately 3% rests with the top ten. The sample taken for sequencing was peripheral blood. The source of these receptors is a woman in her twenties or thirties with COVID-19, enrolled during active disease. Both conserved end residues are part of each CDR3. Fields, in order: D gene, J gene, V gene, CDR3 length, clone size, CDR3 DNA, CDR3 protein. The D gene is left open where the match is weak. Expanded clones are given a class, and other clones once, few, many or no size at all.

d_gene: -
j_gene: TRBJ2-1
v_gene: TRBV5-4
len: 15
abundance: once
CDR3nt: TGTGCCAGCAGCCCCGGGGGTACAACCTACAATGAGCAGTTCTTC
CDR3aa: CASSPGGTTYNEQFF

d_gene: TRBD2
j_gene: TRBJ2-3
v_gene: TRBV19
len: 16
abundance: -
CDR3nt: TGTGCCAGTAGTGGACTAGCGGGGAAGGGTCCAGATACGCAGTATTTT
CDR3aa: CASSGLAGKGPDTQYF

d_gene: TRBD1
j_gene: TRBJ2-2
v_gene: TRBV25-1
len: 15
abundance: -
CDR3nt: TGTGCCAGCAGTGACCGGACAGGGTACACCGGGGAGCTGTTTTTT
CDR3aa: CASSDRTGYTGELFF

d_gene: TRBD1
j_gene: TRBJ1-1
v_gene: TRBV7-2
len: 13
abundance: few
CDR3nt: TGTGCCACTTCTGGACAGGGGTACACTGAAGCTTTCTTT
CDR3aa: CATSGQGYTEAFF

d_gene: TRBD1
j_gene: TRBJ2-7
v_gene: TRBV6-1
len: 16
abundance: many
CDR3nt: TGTGCCAGCAGTGAAGAGGCCGGGACAGGACGCAACGAGCAGTACTTC
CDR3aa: CASSEEAGTGRNEQYF

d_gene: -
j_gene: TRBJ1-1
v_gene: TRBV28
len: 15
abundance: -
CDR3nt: TGTGCCAGCAGTTTGTTTCGCCAGGCACAAACTTCTGCTTTCTTT
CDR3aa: CASSLFRQAQTSAFF

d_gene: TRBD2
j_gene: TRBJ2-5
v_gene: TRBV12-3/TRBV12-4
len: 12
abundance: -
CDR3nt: TGTGCCAGCGTAGCGGGGGGAGAGACCCAGTACTTC
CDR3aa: CASVAGGETQYF

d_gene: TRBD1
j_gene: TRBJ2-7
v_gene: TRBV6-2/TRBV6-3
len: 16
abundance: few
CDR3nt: TGTGCCAGCAGCCCTCTTGGACAGGGTAGGGCCTACGAGCAGTACTTC
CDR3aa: CASSPLGQGRAYEQYF

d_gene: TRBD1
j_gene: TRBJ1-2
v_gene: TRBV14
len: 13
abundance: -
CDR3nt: TGTGCCAGCAGCCGACTGACAGGGGACGGCTACACCTTC
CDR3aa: CASSRLTGDGYTF

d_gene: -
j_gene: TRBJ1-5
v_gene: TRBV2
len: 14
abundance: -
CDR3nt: TGTGCCAGCACTCAGTCGGGGAGCAATCAGCCCCAGCATTTT
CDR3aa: CASTQSGSNQPQHF

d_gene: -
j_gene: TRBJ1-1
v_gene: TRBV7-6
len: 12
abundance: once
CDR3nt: TGTGCCAGCAGCTTATGGGGCGCTGAAGCTTTCTTT
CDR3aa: CASSLWGAEAFF

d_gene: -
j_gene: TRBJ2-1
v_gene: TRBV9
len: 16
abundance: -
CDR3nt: TGTGCCAGCAGCGTAACCCCCGTCCCAGGCGGGAATGAGCAGTTCTTC
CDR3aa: CASSVTPVPGGNEQFF

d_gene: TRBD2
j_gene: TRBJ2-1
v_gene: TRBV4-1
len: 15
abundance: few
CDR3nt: TGCGCCAGCAGCCCCGGACTAGCGGGGGTGTGGGAGCAGTTCTTC
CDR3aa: CASSPGLAGVWEQFF

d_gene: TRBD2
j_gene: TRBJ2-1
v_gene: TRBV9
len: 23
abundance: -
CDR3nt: TGTGCCAGCAGCGTCTATGTCTCTGGCTTGTCTAGCGGGAGGGCCCTCTTTGACAATGAGCAGTTCTTC
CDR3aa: CASSVYVSGLSSGRALFDNEQFF

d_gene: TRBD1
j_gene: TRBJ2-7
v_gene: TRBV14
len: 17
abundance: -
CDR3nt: TGTGCCAGCAGCCATCACCTGACAGGGGGCTACACCTACGAGCAGTACTTC
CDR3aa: CASSHHLTGGYTYEQYF

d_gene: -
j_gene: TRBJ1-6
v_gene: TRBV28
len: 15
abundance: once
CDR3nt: TGTGCCAGCAGTTTGCTCCTCGGGAGTGGTTCACCCCTCCACTTT
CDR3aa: CASSLLLGSGSPLHF

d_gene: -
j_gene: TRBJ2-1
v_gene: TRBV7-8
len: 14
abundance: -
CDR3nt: TGTGCCAGCAGCCCAAACTTCCCCCCCGGGGAGCAGTTCTTC
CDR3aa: CASSPNFPPGEQFF

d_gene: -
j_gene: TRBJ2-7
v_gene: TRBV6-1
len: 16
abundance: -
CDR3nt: TGTGCCAGCAGTGAACAGGGTGATATACCGACCTACGAGCAGTACTTC
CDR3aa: CASSEQGDIPTYEQYF

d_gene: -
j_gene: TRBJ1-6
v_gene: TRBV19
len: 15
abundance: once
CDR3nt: TGTGCCACTCAGACAGCCAGCTCCTATAATTCACCCCTCCACTTT
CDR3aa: CATQTASSYNSPLHF

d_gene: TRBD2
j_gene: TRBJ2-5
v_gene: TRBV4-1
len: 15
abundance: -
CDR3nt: TGTGCCAGCAGCCCCGGGAGCGGGGCTAGCGAGACCCAGTACTTC
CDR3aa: CASSPGSGASETQYF

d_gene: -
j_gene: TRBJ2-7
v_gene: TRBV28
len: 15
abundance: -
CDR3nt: TGTGCCAGCAGTCTACCTGGCGGGGAGGCCTACGAGCAGTACTTC
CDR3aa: CASSLPGGEAYEQYF

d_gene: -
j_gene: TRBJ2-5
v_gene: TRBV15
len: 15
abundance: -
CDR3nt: TGTGCCACCAGCAGAGGAGCCCCAGGTCAAGAGACCCAGTACTTC
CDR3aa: CATSRGAPGQETQYF

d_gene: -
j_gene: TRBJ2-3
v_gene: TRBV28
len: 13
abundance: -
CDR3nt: TGTGCCAGCAGTGGGGGCCATACAGATACGCAGTATTTT
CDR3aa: CASSGGHTDTQYF

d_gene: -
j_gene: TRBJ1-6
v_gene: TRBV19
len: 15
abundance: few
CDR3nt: TGTGCCAGTAGTATAGCCGCCAGATTTAATTCACCCCTCCACTTT
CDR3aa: CASSIAARFNSPLHF

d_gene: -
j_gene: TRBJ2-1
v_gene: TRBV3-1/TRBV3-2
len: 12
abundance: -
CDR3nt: TGTGCCAGCAGCCAAGTAGGGGCCGTGCAGTTCTTC
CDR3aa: CASSQVGAVQFF

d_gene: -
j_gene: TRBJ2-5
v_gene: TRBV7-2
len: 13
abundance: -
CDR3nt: TGTGCCAGCAGCTTACAACGGGAAGAGACCCAGTACTTC
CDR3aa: CASSLQREETQYF

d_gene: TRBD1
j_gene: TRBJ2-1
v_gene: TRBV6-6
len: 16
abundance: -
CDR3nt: TGTGCCAGCAGCCCCGACATGGGACAGCCCTACAATGAGCAGTTCTTC
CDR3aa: CASSPDMGQPYNEQFF

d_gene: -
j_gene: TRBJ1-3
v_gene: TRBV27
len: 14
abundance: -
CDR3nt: TGTGCCAGCAGTTTCACGGGGACTGGAAACACCATATATTTT
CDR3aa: CASSFTGTGNTIYF